The rows below give T cell receptor beta chains drawn from one sample of a study of blood T cell repertoires in COVID-19. Only in-frame clones appear in the TCRdb table, and some are missing; sequencing was by immunoSEQ multiplex PCR. This table holds approximately 170,000 clones, approximately 84% found once. The sample taken for sequencing was peripheral blood. Every receptor here comes from a man aged 35-49 years who had recovered from COVID-19. Each CDR3 is given with its conserved first and last residue. D genes are given only for firm matches. Part of the rows lack a size; the others show once, few, many or a class for expanded clones.

CDR3 protein: CASKGAGEQYF; CDR3 DNA: TGTGCCAGCAAGGGGGCAGGGGAGCAGTACTTC; J gene: TRBJ2-7; D gene: TRBD1; clone size: .; V gene: TRBV27
CDR3 protein: CASSQEGAGEEKLFF; CDR3 DNA: TGCGCCAGCAGCCAAGAGGGAGCAGGGGAAGAAAAACTGTTTTTT; J gene: TRBJ1-4; D gene: .; clone size: .; V gene: TRBV4-1
CDR3 protein: CASSLPGWGGYNEQFF; CDR3 DNA: TGTGCCAGCAGCCTCCCCGGGTGGGGGGGGTACAATGAGCAGTTCTTC; J gene: TRBJ2-1; D gene: TRBD2; clone size: .; V gene: TRBV14
CDR3 protein: CASSEWSGPGYEQYF; CDR3 DNA: TGTGCCAGCAGTGAATGGTCCGGACCGGGGTACGAGCAGTACTTC; J gene: TRBJ2-7; D gene: .; clone size: .; V gene: TRBV6-1
CDR3 protein: CASSFRGGRNNNEQFF; CDR3 DNA: TGTGCCAGCAGCTTCCGCGGGGGGCGCAATAACAATGAGCAGTTCTTC; J gene: TRBJ2-1; D gene: TRBD2; clone size: .; V gene: TRBV7-2
CDR3 protein: CASSPRQGYTEAFF; CDR3 DNA: TGTGCCAGCAGCCCTCGACAGGGTTACACTGAAGCTTTCTTT; J gene: TRBJ1-1; D gene: TRBD1; clone size: .; V gene: TRBV9
CDR3 protein: CASGGTSGNTGELFF; CDR3 DNA: TGTGCCAGCGGCGGGACTAGCGGGAACACCGGGGAGCTGTTTTTT; J gene: TRBJ2-2; D gene: TRBD2; clone size: .; V gene: TRBV2
CDR3 protein: CASTKTRGGLHNEQFF; CDR3 DNA: TGTGCCAGCACCAAAACCCGGGGGGGCCTACACAATGAGCAGTTCTTC; J gene: TRBJ2-1; D gene: TRBD2; clone size: .; V gene: TRBV13
CDR3 protein: CASRRTGSNQPQHF; CDR3 DNA: TGTGCCAGTAGGAGGACAGGGAGTAATCAGCCCCAGCATTTT; J gene: TRBJ1-5; D gene: TRBD1; clone size: .; V gene: TRBV19
CDR3 protein: CASRLQGTTGELFF; CDR3 DNA: TGTGCCAGCAGGTTACAGGGAACCACCGGGGAGCTGTTTTTT; J gene: TRBJ2-2; D gene: .; clone size: .; V gene: TRBV2
CDR3 protein: CASSQGGTGRRANTEAFF; CDR3 DNA: TGTGCCAGCAGCCAAGGTGGGACAGGGAGGAGAGCGAACACTGAAGCTTTCTTT; J gene: TRBJ1-1; D gene: TRBD1; clone size: .; V gene: TRBV4-2
CDR3 protein: CASKQGWEETQYF; CDR3 DNA: TGTGCCAGTAAACAGGGATGGGAAGAGACCCAGTACTTC; J gene: TRBJ2-5; D gene: .; clone size: .; V gene: TRBV19
CDR3 protein: CASSPDPAGLNTGELFF; CDR3 DNA: TGCGCCAGCAGCCCGGATCCGGCGGGGCTGAACACCGGGGAGCTGTTTTTT; J gene: TRBJ2-2; D gene: .; clone size: once; V gene: TRBV5-1
CDR3 protein: CASSPQQGAQETQYF; CDR3 DNA: TGTGCCAGCTCACCACAGCAGGGGGCCCAAGAGACCCAGTACTTC; J gene: TRBJ2-5; D gene: TRBD1; clone size: .; V gene: TRBV18
CDR3 protein: CASSPRGEVNTEAFF; CDR3 DNA: TGTGCCAGTAGTCCCCGGGGGGAAGTGAACACTGAAGCTTTCTTT; J gene: TRBJ1-1; D gene: .; clone size: .; V gene: TRBV19
CDR3 protein: CAISGDRGRTEAFF; CDR3 DNA: TGTGCCATCAGTGGTGACAGGGGAAGGACTGAAGCTTTCTTT; J gene: TRBJ1-1; D gene: TRBD1; clone size: .; V gene: TRBV10-3
CDR3 protein: CASRVTSGAYEQYF; CDR3 DNA: TGTGCCAGCAGGGTTACTAGCGGGGCCTACGAGCAGTACTTC; J gene: TRBJ2-7; D gene: TRBD2; clone size: .; V gene: TRBV27
CDR3 protein: CASSFPGNEQFF; CDR3 DNA: TGTGCCAGCAGTTTTCCGGGCAATGAGCAGTTCTTC; J gene: TRBJ2-1; D gene: .; clone size: .; V gene: TRBV12-3/TRBV12-4
CDR3 protein: CASSLGGRGQPQHF; CDR3 DNA: TGTGCCAGCAGCTTGGGGGGGCGAGGTCAGCCCCAGCATTTT; J gene: TRBJ1-5; D gene: .; clone size: .; V gene: TRBV5-5
CDR3 protein: CASSQELRLAGGDNEQFF; CDR3 DNA: TGTGCCAGCAGCCAAGAACTAAGACTAGCGGGGGGCGATAATGAGCAGTTCTTC; J gene: TRBJ2-1; D gene: TRBD2; clone size: .; V gene: TRBV3-1/TRBV3-2
CDR3 protein: CASSQDQGGDLEAFF; CDR3 DNA: TGCGCCAGCAGCCAAGATCAAGGGGGGGACCTTGAAGCTTTCTTT; J gene: TRBJ1-1; D gene: .; clone size: .; V gene: TRBV4-3
CDR3 protein: CASSFPASGDSYNEQFF; CDR3 DNA: TGTGCCAGCAGCTTCCCAGCTAGCGGGGACTCCTACAATGAGCAGTTCTTC; J gene: TRBJ2-1; D gene: TRBD2; clone size: .; V gene: TRBV7-2
CDR3 protein: CASSRWAGGRDEQFF; CDR3 DNA: TGTGCCAGCAGCCGATGGGCGGGAGGGCGCGATGAGCAGTTCTTC; J gene: TRBJ2-1; D gene: TRBD2; clone size: .; V gene: TRBV7-3
CDR3 protein: CASSLVQLAGGSKDTQYF; CDR3 DNA: TGTGCCAGCAGCTTAGTCCAATTAGCGGGAGGGTCAAAAGATACGCAGTATTTT; J gene: TRBJ2-3; D gene: TRBD2; clone size: .; V gene: TRBV13
CDR3 protein: CASSQEASGGYNEQFF; CDR3 DNA: TGTGCCAGCAGCCAAGAGGCTAGCGGGGGATACAATGAGCAGTTCTTC; J gene: TRBJ2-1; D gene: TRBD2; clone size: .; V gene: TRBV4-2
CDR3 protein: CASSLSQRQPQHF; CDR3 DNA: TGTGCCAGCAGTTTATCCCAGCGCCAGCCCCAGCATTTT; J gene: TRBJ1-5; D gene: .; clone size: .; V gene: TRBV27
CDR3 protein: CAWSGASSYTF; CDR3 DNA: TGTGCCTGGAGTGGAGCTTCTTCCTACACCTTC; J gene: TRBJ1-2; D gene: .; clone size: few; V gene: TRBV30
CDR3 protein: CASSRQGSYEQYF; CDR3 DNA: TGTGCCAGCAGCCGACAGGGGTCCTACGAGCAGTACTTC; J gene: TRBJ2-7; D gene: TRBD1; clone size: .; V gene: TRBV9
CDR3 protein: CASSYDRGGREQYF; CDR3 DNA: TGTGCCAGCAGTTATGACAGGGGCGGGCGAGAGCAGTACTTC; J gene: TRBJ2-7; D gene: TRBD1; clone size: .; V gene: TRBV6-5
CDR3 protein: CASSSSGRYSPLHF; CDR3 DNA: TGTGCCAGCAGCTCCTCAGGGCGCTATTCACCCCTCCACTTT; J gene: TRBJ1-6; D gene: .; clone size: .; V gene: TRBV11-2
CDR3 protein: CASSYDRDTDTQYF; CDR3 DNA: TGTGCCAGCAGTTACGACCGGGACACAGATACGCAGTATTTT; J gene: TRBJ2-3; D gene: .; clone size: .; V gene: TRBV6-5
CDR3 protein: CASSQEGLAGSTDTQYF; CDR3 DNA: TGCGCCAGCAGCCAAGAGGGACTAGCGGGGTCCACAGATACGCAGTATTTT; J gene: TRBJ2-3; D gene: TRBD2; clone size: once; V gene: TRBV4-3
CDR3 protein: CASSLRGSSGNTIYF; CDR3 DNA: TGTGCCAGCAGCCTAAGAGGGAGCTCTGGAAACACCATATATTTT; J gene: TRBJ1-3; D gene: .; clone size: .; V gene: TRBV3-1/TRBV3-2
CDR3 protein: CASSRGQGRDEQFF; CDR3 DNA: TGCGCCAGCAGCCGCGGACAGGGACGGGATGAGCAGTTCTTC; J gene: TRBJ2-1; D gene: TRBD1; clone size: few; V gene: TRBV5-1
CDR3 protein: CASSQGTGGYNEQFF; CDR3 DNA: TGTGCCAGCAGCCAAGGGACAGGGGGTTACAATGAGCAGTTCTTC; J gene: TRBJ2-1; D gene: TRBD1; clone size: .; V gene: TRBV3-1/TRBV3-2
CDR3 protein: CASSSGTGGGEQYF; CDR3 DNA: TGTGCCAGCAGTTCCGGGACAGGGGGGGGCGAGCAGTACTTC; J gene: TRBJ2-7; D gene: TRBD1; clone size: few; V gene: TRBV28
CDR3 protein: CASSQASGRASSYEQYF; CDR3 DNA: TGTGCCAGCAGCCAAGCCTCGGGCAGGGCTAGCTCCTACGAGCAGTACTTC; J gene: TRBJ2-7; D gene: .; clone size: once; V gene: TRBV4-2
CDR3 protein: CASSSRELVNTEAFF; CDR3 DNA: TGTGCCAGCAGCTCACGGGAACTCGTGAACACTGAAGCTTTCTTT; J gene: TRBJ1-1; D gene: .; clone size: .; V gene: TRBV6-5
CDR3 protein: CAISDGQLNTEAFF; CDR3 DNA: TGTGCCATCAGTGACGGACAGCTGAACACTGAAGCTTTCTTT; J gene: TRBJ1-1; D gene: .; clone size: .; V gene: TRBV10-3
CDR3 protein: CASSQVRGSPLHF; CDR3 DNA: TGCGCCAGCAGCCAGGTCAGGGGTTCACCCCTCCACTTT; J gene: TRBJ1-6; D gene: .; clone size: once; V gene: TRBV4-3
CDR3 protein: CASSLGQGSSYEQYF; CDR3 DNA: TGTGCCAGCAGCCTTGGACAGGGGAGCTCCTACGAGCAGTACTTC; J gene: TRBJ2-7; D gene: TRBD1; clone size: once; V gene: TRBV7-3
CDR3 protein: CASSFEGGSRTDTQYF; CDR3 DNA: TGTGCCAGCAGCTTTGAGGGAGGTTCCCGCACAGATACGCAGTATTTT; J gene: TRBJ2-3; D gene: .; clone size: .; V gene: TRBV11-2
CDR3 protein: CASRKVGADTQYF; CDR3 DNA: TGTGCCAGCAGGAAAGTAGGGGCAGATACGCAGTATTTT; J gene: TRBJ2-3; D gene: .; clone size: .; V gene: TRBV12-3/TRBV12-4
CDR3 protein: CASTGGYGYTF; CDR3 DNA: TGTGCCAGCACAGGGGGCTATGGCTACACCTTC; J gene: TRBJ1-2; D gene: TRBD1; clone size: .; V gene: TRBV10-3